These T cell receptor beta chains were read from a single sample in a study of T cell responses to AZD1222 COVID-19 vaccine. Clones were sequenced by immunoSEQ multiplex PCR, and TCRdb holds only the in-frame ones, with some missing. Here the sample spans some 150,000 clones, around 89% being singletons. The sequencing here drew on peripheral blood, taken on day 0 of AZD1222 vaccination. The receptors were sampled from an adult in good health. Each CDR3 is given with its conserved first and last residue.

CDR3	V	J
CASSPGGRGMNTEAFF	TRBV18	TRBJ1-1
CASSASTVTGVDEQYF	TRBV6-1	TRBJ2-7
CASSYFWGTDTQYF	TRBV25-1	TRBJ2-3
CASSLAWPGHGITEAFF	TRBV7-2	TRBJ1-1
CASSLQTSGRAYEQYF	TRBV27	TRBJ2-7
CASSLDTVRNTIYF	TRBV7-9	TRBJ1-3
CASSHLAQGQPEKLFF	TRBV4-2	TRBJ1-4
CASSQELQDDNEQFF	TRBV4-3	TRBJ2-1
CASSGQGAYGYTF	TRBV19	TRBJ1-2
CASSLDQSQGQFF	TRBV12-3/TRBV12-4	TRBJ2-1
CASSLDLSGRAEEQFF	TRBV11-3	TRBJ2-1
CASSESGTGAGELFF	TRBV6-1	TRBJ2-2
CASSREGRAEGDEQFF	TRBV5-1	TRBJ2-1
CASSFIGSLNSPLHF	TRBV7-9	TRBJ1-6
CASSPSVGVYEQYF	TRBV18	TRBJ2-7
CASSQVYGYTF	TRBV28	TRBJ1-2
CASSLGTTLPQHF	TRBV5-6	TRBJ1-5
CASSLSGKVADTQYF	TRBV5-1	TRBJ2-3
CASSFGRGTDTQYF	TRBV27	TRBJ2-3
CASTREVTSGELFF	TRBV11-1	TRBJ2-2
CASSLGRVGYEQYF	TRBV13	TRBJ2-7
CASSSRTGINQPQHF	TRBV28	TRBJ1-5
CASSLRGTSYEQYF	TRBV5-1	TRBJ2-7